The clone carrying this TCR beta chain was counted a few times. The antigen is undetermined. TCRdb redid the calling of the 5' RACE reads with MiXCR, one entry per CDR3 protein. The sample gives roughly 350,000 distinct CDR3 sequences, roughly 21% of which show up once; roughly an eighth is in the top ten. This specimen belongs to a study of T-cell memory formation after mild COVID-19. Findings and limits, study-wide: Clones that shrank (day 15 to 85) were balanced CD4/CD8, whereas later expanders leaned CD4+.

The germline CDR1 and CDR2 sequences are SGHDT and YYEEEE. J was trimmed by 6 bases and V by 3 bases; bases with no gene match: 14. This CDR3 is 16 amino acids long. The chain combines TRBV5-6 with TRBJ1-1, with 7 bases identical to TRBD1. Sequenced sample: PBMCs or a T cell subset sorted from them (not recorded which). The source is an adult woman who had mild COVID-19 (a few samples of this study predate the infection). Cell type and time point are not known. The CDR3 reads CASSSPQTGTWSEAFF. CDR3 sequence (DNA): TGTGCCAGCAGCTCCCCCCAGACAGGGACGTGGTCTGAAGCTTTCTTT.